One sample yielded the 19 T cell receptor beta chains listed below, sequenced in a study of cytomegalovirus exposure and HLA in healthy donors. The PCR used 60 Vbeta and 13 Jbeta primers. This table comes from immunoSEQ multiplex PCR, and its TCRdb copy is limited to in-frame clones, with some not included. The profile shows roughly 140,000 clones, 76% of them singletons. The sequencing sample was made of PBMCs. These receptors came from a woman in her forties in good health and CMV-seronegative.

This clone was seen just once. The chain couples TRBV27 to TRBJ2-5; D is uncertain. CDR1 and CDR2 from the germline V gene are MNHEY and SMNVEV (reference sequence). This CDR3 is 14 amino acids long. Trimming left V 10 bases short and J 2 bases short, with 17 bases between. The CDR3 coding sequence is TGTGCCACTGCCCGGTTTCGACAACAAGAGACCCAGTACTTC. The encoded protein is CATARFRQQETQYF.

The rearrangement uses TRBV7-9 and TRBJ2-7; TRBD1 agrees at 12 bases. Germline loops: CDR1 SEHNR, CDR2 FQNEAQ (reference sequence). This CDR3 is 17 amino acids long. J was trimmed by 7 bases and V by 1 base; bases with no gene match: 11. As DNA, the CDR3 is TGTGCCAGCAGCTTAGGCCGGGACAGGGGGCAAGGGGAAGAGCAGTACTTC. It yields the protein CASSLGRDRGQGEEQYF.

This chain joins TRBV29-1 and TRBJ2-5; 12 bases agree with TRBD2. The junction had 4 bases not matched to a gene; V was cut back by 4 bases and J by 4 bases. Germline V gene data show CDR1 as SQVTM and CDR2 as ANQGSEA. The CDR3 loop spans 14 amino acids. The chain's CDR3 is CSVASSGGGETQYF. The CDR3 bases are TGCAGCGTTGCGTCTAGCGGGGGGGGAGAGACCCAGTACTTC.

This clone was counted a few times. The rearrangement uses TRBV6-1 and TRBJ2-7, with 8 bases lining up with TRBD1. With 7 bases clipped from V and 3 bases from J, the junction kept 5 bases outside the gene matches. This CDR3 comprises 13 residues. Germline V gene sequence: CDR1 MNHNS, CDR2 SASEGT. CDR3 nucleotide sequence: TGTGCCAGCAAAACCGGGACAGGCTACGAGCAGTACTTC. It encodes CASKTGTGYEQYF.

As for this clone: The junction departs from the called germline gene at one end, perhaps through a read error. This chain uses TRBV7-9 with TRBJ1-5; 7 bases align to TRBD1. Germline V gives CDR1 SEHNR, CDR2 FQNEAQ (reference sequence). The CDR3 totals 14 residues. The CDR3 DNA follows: TGTTCCAGCAGCTCCCGGGACAGTGGGCAGCCCCAGCATTTT. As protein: CSSSSRDSGQPQHF.

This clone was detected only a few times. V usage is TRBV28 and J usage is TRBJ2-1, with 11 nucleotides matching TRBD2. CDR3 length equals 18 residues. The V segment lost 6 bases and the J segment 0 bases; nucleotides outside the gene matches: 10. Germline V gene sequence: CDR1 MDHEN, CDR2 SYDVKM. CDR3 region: CASSSLAGGRSSYNEQFF. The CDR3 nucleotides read TGTGCCAGCAGCAGTCTAGCGGGGGGACGGAGCTCCTACAATGAGCAGTTCTTC.

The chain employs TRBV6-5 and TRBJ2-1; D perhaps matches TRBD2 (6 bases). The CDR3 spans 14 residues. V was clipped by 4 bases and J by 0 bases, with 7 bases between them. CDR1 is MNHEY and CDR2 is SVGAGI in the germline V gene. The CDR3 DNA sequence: TGTGCCAGCAGTTCCGGGAGCTCCTACAATGAGCAGTTCTTC. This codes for CASSSGSSYNEQFF.

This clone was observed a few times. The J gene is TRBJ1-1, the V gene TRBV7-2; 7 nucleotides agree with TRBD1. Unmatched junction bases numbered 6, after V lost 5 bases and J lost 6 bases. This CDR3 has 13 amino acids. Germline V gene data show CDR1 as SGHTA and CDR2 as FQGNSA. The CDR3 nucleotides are TGTGCCAGCAGCACCGACAGGGTGCCTGAAGCTTTCTTT. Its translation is CASSTDRVPEAFF.

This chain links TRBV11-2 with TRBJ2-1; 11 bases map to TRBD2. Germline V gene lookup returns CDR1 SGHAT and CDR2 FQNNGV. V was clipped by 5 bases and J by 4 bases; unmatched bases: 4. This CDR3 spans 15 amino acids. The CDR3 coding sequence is TGTGCCAGCAGCACAACTAGCGGGGGTTACAATGAGCAGTTCTTC. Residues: CASSTTSGGYNEQFF.

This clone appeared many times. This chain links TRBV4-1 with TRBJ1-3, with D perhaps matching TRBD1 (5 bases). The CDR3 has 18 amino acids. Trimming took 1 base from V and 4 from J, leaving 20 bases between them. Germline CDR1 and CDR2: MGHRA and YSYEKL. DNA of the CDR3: TGCGCCAGCAGCCAAGGTGGATCAGGGAGGGCGTTCGGAAACACCATATATTTT. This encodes CASSQGGSGRAFGNTIYF.

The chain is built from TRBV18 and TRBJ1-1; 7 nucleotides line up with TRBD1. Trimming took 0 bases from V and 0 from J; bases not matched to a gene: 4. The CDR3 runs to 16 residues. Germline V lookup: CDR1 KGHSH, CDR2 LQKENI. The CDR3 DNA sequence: TGTGCCAGCTCACCACCGAACGGACAGGTGAACACTGAAGCTTTCTTT. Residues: CASSPPNGQVNTEAFF.

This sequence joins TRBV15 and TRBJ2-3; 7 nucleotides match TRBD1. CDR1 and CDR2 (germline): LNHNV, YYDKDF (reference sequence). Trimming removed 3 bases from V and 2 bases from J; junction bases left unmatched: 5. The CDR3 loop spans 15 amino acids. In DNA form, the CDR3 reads TGTGCCACCAGCAGCGGGACAGCGGACACAGATACGCAGTATTTT. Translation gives CATSSGTADTDTQYF.

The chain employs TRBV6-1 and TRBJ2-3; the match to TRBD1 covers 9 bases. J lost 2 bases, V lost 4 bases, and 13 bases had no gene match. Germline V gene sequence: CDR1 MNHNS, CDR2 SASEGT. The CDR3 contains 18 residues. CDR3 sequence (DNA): TGTGCCAGCAGTGCCCGGACAGGGGCCGGGCGGGCCACAGATACGCAGTATTTT. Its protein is CASSARTGAGRATDTQYF.

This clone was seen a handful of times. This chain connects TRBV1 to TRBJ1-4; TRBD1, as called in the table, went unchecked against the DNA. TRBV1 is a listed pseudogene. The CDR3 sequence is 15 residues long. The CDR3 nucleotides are TGCACCAGCAGCCAAGTTTCCACAACTAATGAAAAACTGTTTTTT. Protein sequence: CTSSQVSTTNEKLFF.

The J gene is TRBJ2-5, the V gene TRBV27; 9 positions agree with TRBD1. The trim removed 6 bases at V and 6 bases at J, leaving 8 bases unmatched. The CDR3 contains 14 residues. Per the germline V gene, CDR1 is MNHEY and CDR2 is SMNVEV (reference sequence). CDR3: CASSRQGDEQTQYF. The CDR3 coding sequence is TGTGCCAGCAGCAGACAGGGGGATGAGCAGACCCAGTACTTC.

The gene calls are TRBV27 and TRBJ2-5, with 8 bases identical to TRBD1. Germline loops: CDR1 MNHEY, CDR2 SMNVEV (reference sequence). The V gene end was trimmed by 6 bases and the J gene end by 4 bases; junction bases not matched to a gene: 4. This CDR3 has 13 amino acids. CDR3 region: CASRLRGRETQYF. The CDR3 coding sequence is TGTGCCAGCAGGCTCAGGGGGCGAGAGACCCAGTACTTC.

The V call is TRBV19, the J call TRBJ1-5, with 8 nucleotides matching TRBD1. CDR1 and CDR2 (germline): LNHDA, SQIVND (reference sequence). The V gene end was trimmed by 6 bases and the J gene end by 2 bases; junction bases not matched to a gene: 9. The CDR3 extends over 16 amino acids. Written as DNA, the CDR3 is TGTGCCAGTAGCGATACGTCAGGGGGCCGCAATCAGCCCCAGCATTTT. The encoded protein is CASSDTSGGRNQPQHF.

CDR3 DNA: TGCGCCAGCAGTGAGTGGGGACAGGGGTCGATCACTGAAGCTTTCTTT. Protein: CASSEWGQGSITEAFF. V and J are TRBV10-2 and TRBJ1-1, with 10 bases matching TRBD1. Unmatched junction bases numbered 6, after V lost 1 base and J lost 4 bases. The CDR3 length is 16 residues. Germline-derived CDR1 and CDR2 are WSHSY and SAAADI.

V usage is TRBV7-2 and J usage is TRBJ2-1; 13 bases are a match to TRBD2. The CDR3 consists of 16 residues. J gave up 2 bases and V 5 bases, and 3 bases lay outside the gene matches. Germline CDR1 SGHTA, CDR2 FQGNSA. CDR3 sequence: CASSVGLAGAYNEQFF. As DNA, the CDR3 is TGTGCCAGCAGCGTAGGACTAGCGGGAGCCTACAATGAGCAGTTCTTC.